This T cell receptor beta chain was captured in a study of cytomegalovirus exposure and HLA in healthy donors. At the level of the study: When over 300 donors were genotyped, roughly four fifths of them were found to fall in the Caucasian-associated ancestry cluster. Study conclusions and caveats: Presence/absence results assume similar sequencing depth per donor, which may not hold. In most subjects, TCR beta sequences reportedly gave accurate predictions of HLA-A and HLA-B alleles.

Points on this clone: The antigen remains unidentified.

Germline-derived CDR1 and CDR2 are MNHEY and SMNVEV (reference sequence). This CDR3 is built from 13 residues. V shed 9 bases and J 5 bases; nucleotides not matched to a gene: 8. PCR was performed using 60 Vbeta and 13 Jbeta primers. Original processing methods: Among the unique TCR beta chains that a later analysis counted, about 85 million in all, roughly 9.9 million were shared. This table comes from immunoSEQ multiplex PCR, and its TCRdb copy is limited to in-frame clones, with some not included. V, J and clone size were drawn from that table, and D and trimming were deduced from the DNA. This table holds fewer than 250,000 clones, about nine tenths found once.

Sample: PBMCs. The chain recombines TRBV27 with TRBJ1-1, with 8 bases lining up with TRBD1. This TCR was sampled from a boy aged 2 to 10 in good health and CMV-seronegative. Written as DNA, the CDR3 is TGTGCCAGTACCCAGGGGGCGAGGACTGAAGCTTTCTTT. The encoded protein is CASTQGARTEAFF.